Each of the 18 T cell receptor beta chains below was sequenced from the same sample in a study of blood T cell repertoires in COVID-19. Profiled with immunoSEQ multiplex PCR; TCRdb holds only in-frame clones, not every one. The table has 320,000 or so clones, about nine tenths seen once. Sequenced: PBMCs or T cells enriched from blood (not recorded which). The receptors come from a man between 60 and 75 years old who had recovered from COVID-19.

This chain links TRBV7-9 with TRBJ2-3; a weak D match, TRBD2 (5 bases). This CDR3 has 16 amino acids. Trimming shortened V by 2 bases and J by 6 bases, and 18 bases separated the two germline ends. CDR1 is SEHNR and CDR2 is FQNEAQ in the germline V gene (reference sequence). This chain's CDR3 is CASSLRGEVSGDTQYF. CDR3 DNA: TGTGCCAGCAGCTTACGGGGTGAAGTTAGTGGGGATACGCAGTATTTT.

The chain links TRBV3-1 (or the pseudogene TRBV3-2) to TRBJ1-1; no clear D. Trimming shortened V by 0 bases and J by 1 base, and 15 bases separated the two germline ends. CDR3 length: 17 residues. CDR1 is LGHDT, CDR2 YNNKEL, per germline (reference sequence). The CDR3 loop reads CASSQDQRVTSNTEAFF. The CDR3 DNA reads TGTGCCAGCAGCCAAGATCAGAGGGTTACGTCGAACACTGAAGCTTTCTTT.

The chain couples TRBV19 to TRBJ2-7, with D perhaps matching TRBD2 (6 bases). This CDR3 has 14 amino acids. CDR1 is LNHDA and CDR2 is SQIVND in the germline V gene (reference sequence). V shed 2 bases and J shed 6 bases, with 14 bases lying between them. CDR3 amino acids: CASSILDRGSEQYF. CDR3 coding DNA: TGTGCCAGTAGTATATTGGATCGGGGGAGCGAGCAGTACTTC. Variable domain in full (rest from reference TRBV19 and TRBJ2-7): DGGITQSPKYLFRKEGQNVTLSCEQNLNHDAMYWYRQDPGQGLRLIYYSQIVNDFQKGDIAEGYSVSREKKESFPLTVTSAQKNPTAFYLCASSILDRGSEQYFGPGTRLTVT.

This sequence joins TRBV7-6 and TRBJ2-3, with 9 positions matching TRBD2. Germline CDR1 SGHVS, CDR2 FNYEAQ. This CDR3 comprises 16 residues. J gave up 3 bases and V 4 bases, and 8 bases lay outside the gene matches. The CDR3: CASSSRSGSRTDTQYF. DNA of the CDR3: TGTGCCAGCAGCTCCCGTAGCGGGAGCCGAACAGATACGCAGTATTTT.

The gene calls are TRBV6-5 and TRBJ1-1; 10 bases agree with TRBD1. There are 14 residues in the CDR3. The V segment lost 4 bases and the J segment 2 bases; nucleotides outside the gene matches: 1. Per germline, CDR1 MNHEY and CDR2 SVGAGI. CDR3 DNA: TGTGCCAGCAGTTGGGACAGGGGAAACACTGAAGCTTTCTTT. Translation: CASSWDRGNTEAFF.

The chain couples TRBV6-5 to TRBJ1-1; 8 bases line up with TRBD1. Germline CDR1 reads MNHEY; CDR2 reads SVGAGI. The V and J ends lost 6 bases and 1 base, in that order; junction bases with no gene match: 7. The CDR3 spans 15 residues. The CDR3 region is CASRRDRLRNTEAFF. CDR3 nucleotide sequence: TGTGCCAGCAGACGGGACAGGTTGAGGAACACTGAAGCTTTCTTT.

The genes are TRBV24-1 and TRBJ2-1, with TRBD2 matching 14 bases. The V gene's germline CDR1 is KGHDR and CDR2 SFDVKD. J was trimmed by 9 bases and V by 3 bases; bases with no gene match: 6. This CDR3 is 16 amino acids long. The CDR3 DNA sequence: TGTGCCACCAGTGATGTGGGGACTAGCGGGAGAAGTGAGCAGTTCTTC. Residues: CATSDVGTSGRSEQFF.

The chain has TRBV5-1 and TRBJ1-4; a possible D gene is TRBD1 (5 bases). Germline CDR1 and CDR2: SGHRS and YFSETQ. The CDR3 spans 14 residues. Trimming removed 5 bases at V and 7 bases at J, with 15 bases between. The CDR3 coding sequence is TGCGCCAGCAGTTTAGACGGGGGAGGTGAAAAACTGTTTTTT. It translates to CASSLDGGGEKLFF. The full variable domain, with the rest looked up from reference TRBV5-1 and TRBJ1-4, is KAGVTQTPRYLIKTRGQQVTLSCSPISGHRSVSWYQQTPGQGLQFLFEYFSETQRNKGNFPGRFSGRQFSNSRSEMNVSTLELGDSALYLCASSLDGGGEKLFFGSGTQLSVL.

The chain's CDR3 is CATSRGTPSGEVYNEQFF. CDR3 in DNA: TGTGCCACCAGCAGAGGAACACCTAGCGGAGAAGTCTACAATGAGCAGTTCTTC. The chain employs TRBV15 and TRBJ2-1; 7 bases align to TRBD2. Germline CDR1 reads LNHNV; CDR2 reads YYDKDF (reference sequence). The CDR3 has 18 amino acids. The V gene end was trimmed by 1 base and the J gene end by 3 bases; junction bases not matched to a gene: 12.

In this sample, this clone turned up once. V gene TRBV11-1 combines with J gene TRBJ2-3; tentatively, D is TRBD2 (5 bases). The CDR3 contains 15 residues. The V end was cut by 0 bases, the J end by 6 bases, with 13 bases between. CDR1 and CDR2 from the germline V gene are SGHAT and FQDESV (reference sequence). Here the CDR3 reads CASSLAGDPGDTQYF. CDR3 bases: TGTGCCAGCAGCTTAGCGGGAGACCCCGGGGATACGCAGTATTTT.

This clone occurred a few times. The chain carries TRBV12-5 and TRBJ1-1, with 9 bases matching TRBD1. Germline CDR1 LGHNT, CDR2 FRNRAP. This CDR3 has 11 amino acids. CDR3 DNA sequence: TGTGCGTCGGGGACAGGGTATTATGCTTTCTTT. Its translation is CASGTGYYAFF.

The rearrangement joins TRBV20-1 to TRBJ1-1; 8 bases agree with TRBD1. This CDR3 is 14 amino acids long. Germline trimming cut 3 bases from V and 0 bases from J; bases unmatched to any gene: 3. Germline values: CDR1 DFQATT, CDR2 SNEGSKA (reference sequence). CDR3: CSASVDRVNTEAFF. The DNA for the CDR3 is TGCAGTGCTAGTGTGGACAGGGTGAACACTGAAGCTTTCTTT.

CDR3 sequence: CASSRAIRAYEQYF. The CDR3 DNA reads as TGTGCCAGCAGCCGGGCCATTCGAGCCTACGAGCAGTACTTC. This rearrangement joins TRBV3-1 (or the pseudogene TRBV3-2) to TRBJ2-7; D remains unclear. V lost 4 bases, J lost 2 bases, and 12 bases lay in between. The CDR3 is 14 amino acids. From germline, CDR1 is LGHDT and CDR2 YNNKEL (reference sequence).

V is TRBV5-1 and J is TRBJ2-5, with D possibly being TRBD1 (6 bases). Looked up from germline, CDR1 is SGHRS and CDR2 is YFSETQ. The V end lost 4 bases, the J end lost 2 bases, and 12 bases lay between the germline ends. The CDR3 has 14 amino acids. In nucleotides, the CDR3 is TGCGCCAGCAGCCACGGGACATCGCAAGAGACCCAGTACTTC. It specifies CASSHGTSQETQYF.

The chain employs TRBV18 and TRBJ2-2, with 8 bases matching TRBD1. The CDR3 covers 18 residues. V dropped 0 bases and J dropped 6; count of bases not matched to a gene: 12. Germline V lookup: CDR1 KGHSH, CDR2 LQKENI. As DNA, the CDR3 is TGTGCCAGCTCACCACCATCTGTGAGGACAGGGCTGGCCGGGGAGCTGTTTTTT. Amino acid sequence: CASSPPSVRTGLAGELFF.

V and J are TRBV18 and TRBJ1-1; 8 bases line up with TRBD1. V was clipped by 0 bases and J by 1 base; unmatched bases: 4. Germline V lookup: CDR1 KGHSH, CDR2 LQKENI. CDR3 length: 16 amino acids. The CDR3 reads CASSPPVGQGNTEAFF. The CDR3 region has the DNA TGTGCCAGCTCACCACCGGTAGGACAGGGGAACACTGAAGCTTTCTTT.

This chain uses TRBV29-1 with TRBJ2-7; D remains unclear. Per germline, CDR1 SQVTM and CDR2 ANQGSEA. CDR3 length: 16 residues. Between the trimmed V and J ends, which lost 3 bases and 0 bases, there was a span of 18 bases. The CDR3 sequence: CSVEPDMGGLSYEQYF. CDR3 bases: TGCAGCGTTGAGCCCGACATGGGTGGGCTCTCCTACGAGCAGTACTTC.

The rearrangement uses TRBV7-9 and TRBJ2-3; 7 bases align to TRBD1. From germline, CDR1 is SEHNR and CDR2 FQNEAQ (reference sequence). This CDR3 comprises 13 residues. V lost 3 bases to trimming and J lost 5 bases; unmatched junction nucleotides: 2. DNA of the CDR3: TGTGCCAGCAGCTTTGACAGGGTAGATACGCAGTATTTT. Translated, it gives CASSFDRVDTQYF.